Listed here are 20 T cell receptor beta chains from one sample, sequenced in a study of T cells expressing NK-cell markers. TCRdb reprocessed the 5' RACE reads; each CDR3 protein has one entry and no DNA is given. This sample contains about 150,000 distinct CDR3 sequences. The sequenced sample was blood T cells: a sorted CD56 or NKG2C T cell subset, CD4+ or CD8+ T cells, or bulk PBMC T cells (not recorded which). Receptor source: a woman between 45 and 65 years old in good health.

The rearrangement uses TRBV6-6 and TRBJ2-5; checking the TCRdb D call of TRBD1 is not possible without DNA. The CDR3 length is 15 residues. CDR1 is MNHNY and CDR2 is SVGAGI in the germline V gene (reference sequence). The CDR3 spells CASSYLGGTGDRRYF.

CDR3 protein: CASSLDRPYNEQFF. The chain recombines TRBV11-2 with TRBJ2-1. CDR3 length: 14 residues. CDR1 SGHAT and CDR2 FQNNGV come from the germline V gene.

The genes are TRBV9 and TRBJ2-5; TCRdb selects TRBD1, and the lack of DNA leaves this call unchecked. CDR3 size: 16 residues. Germline CDR1 reads SGDLS; CDR2 reads YYNGEE. CDR3 residues: CASSDGTGGFLETQYF.

The chain joins TRBV7-9 to TRBJ2-7; TCRdb's D gene call, TRBD2, goes unchecked for lack of DNA. Per the germline V gene, CDR1 is SEHNR and CDR2 is FQNEAQ (reference sequence). The CDR3 runs to 14 residues. The CDR3 spells CASSLDRGSSEQYF.

The chain uses TRBV27 and TRBJ1-2; checking the TCRdb D call of TRBD1 is not possible without DNA. The germline gives CDR1 MNHEY, CDR2 SMNVEV (reference sequence). This CDR3 is 14 amino acids long. CDR3 region: CASSLGQGLPGYTF.

This chain connects TRBV16 to TRBJ1-6; with no DNA, the TCRdb D assignment of TRBD1 cannot be verified. Germline-derived CDR1 and CDR2 are KGHSY and FQNENV. The CDR3 covers 17 residues. Here the CDR3 reads CASSQSSGGDDNSPLHF.

The V and J genes are TRBV7-9 and TRBJ2-7; lacking DNA, the TRBD1 call made by TCRdb goes unchecked. Germline V gives CDR1 SEHNR, CDR2 FQNEAQ (reference sequence). This CDR3 contains 15 residues. CDR3 sequence: CASSLRDAMSYEQYF.

The chain links TRBV6-5 to TRBJ2-5. The CDR3 contains 14 residues. The germline gives CDR1 MNHEY, CDR2 SVGAGI. This chain's CDR3 is CASSYPRDPETQYF.

The rearrangement uses TRBV12-3 or TRBV12-4 and TRBJ2-4; the TRBD1 assignment by TCRdb is unverifiable without DNA. The CDR3 has 16 residues. CDR3 in amino acids: CAISSPMVLAKNIQYF.

The rearrangement uses TRBV28 and TRBJ2-5; with no DNA, the TCRdb D assignment of TRBD1 cannot be verified. Looked up from germline, CDR1 is MDHEN and CDR2 is SYDVKM. The CDR3 covers 14 residues. The CDR3 region is CASSAVGGQETQYF.

V usage is TRBV24-1 and J usage is TRBJ2-5; the TCRdb call, TRBD1, lacks DNA for checking. This CDR3 is 16 amino acids long. Germline V lookup: CDR1 KGHDR, CDR2 SFDVKD. CDR3 region: CATSASGQGFLETQYF.

V gene TRBV2 combines with J gene TRBJ2-7. This CDR3 has 12 amino acids. The germline gives CDR1 SNHLY, CDR2 FYNNEI. The CDR3 spells CASVQGRYEQYF.

The chain combines TRBV24-1 with TRBJ1-5. The CDR3 totals 14 residues. Germline V gene data show CDR1 as KGHDR and CDR2 as SFDVKD. CDR3 in amino acids: CATSEGEGHQPQHF.

The chain couples TRBV29-1 to TRBJ1-1. Germline CDR1 reads SQVTM; CDR2 reads ANQGSEA. The CDR3 contains 14 residues. The CDR3 sequence: CSVAVGRHNTEAFF. Variable domain in full (rest from reference TRBV29-1 and TRBJ1-1): SAVISQKPSRDICQRGTSLTIQCQVDSQVTMMFWYRQQPGQSLTLIATANQGSEATYESGFVIDKFPISRPNLTFSTLTVSNMSPEDSSIYLCSVAVGRHNTEAFFGQGTRLTVV.

The J gene is TRBJ2-7, the V gene TRBV6-1; TCRdb gives TRBD2 as the D gene, but with no DNA this cannot be confirmed. Germline assignment: CDR1 MNHNS and CDR2 SASEGT. This CDR3 has 15 amino acids. The CDR3 is CASRMSSGSSYEQYF.

This chain joins TRBV20-1 and TRBJ2-3. Per germline, CDR1 DFQATT and CDR2 SNEGSKA (reference sequence). The CDR3 totals 13 residues. CDR3 in amino acids: CSARTYGTDTQYF.

The V call is TRBV20-1, the J call TRBJ2-2; TCRdb's D call, TRBD1, is unchecked because there is no DNA. Germline values: CDR1 DFQATT, CDR2 SNEGSKA (reference sequence). This CDR3 has 14 amino acids. The CDR3: CSASETGNTGELFF.

This rearrangement joins TRBV5-1 to TRBJ2-1. Germline V gene sequence: CDR1 SGHRS, CDR2 YFSETQ. This CDR3 is built from 13 residues. The CDR3 here is CASSSDRYNEQFF.

This chain's CDR3 is CATPDDRGRETQYF. V gene TRBV15 combines with J gene TRBJ2-5; TCRdb selects TRBD1, and the lack of DNA leaves this call unchecked. Germline V lookup: CDR1 LNHNV, CDR2 YYDKDF (reference sequence). CDR3 length equals 14 residues.

The chain couples TRBV11-2 to TRBJ2-3; TCRdb proposes TRBD2, but this gene call is untestable without DNA. Germline lookup yields CDR1 SGHAT and CDR2 FQNNGV. The CDR3 has 16 residues. This CDR3 reads CASVGKGGLFTDTQYF.